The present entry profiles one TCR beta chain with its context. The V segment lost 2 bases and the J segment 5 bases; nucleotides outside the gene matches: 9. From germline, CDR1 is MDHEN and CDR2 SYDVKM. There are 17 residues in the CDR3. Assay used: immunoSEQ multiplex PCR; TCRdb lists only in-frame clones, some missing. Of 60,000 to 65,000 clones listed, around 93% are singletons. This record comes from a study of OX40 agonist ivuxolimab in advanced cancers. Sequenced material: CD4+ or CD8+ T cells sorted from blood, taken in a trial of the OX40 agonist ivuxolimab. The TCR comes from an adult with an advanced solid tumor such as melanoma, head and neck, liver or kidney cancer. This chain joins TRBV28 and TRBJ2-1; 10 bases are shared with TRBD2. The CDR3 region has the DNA TGTGCCAGCAGTTTACTCGTCGGGACTAGCGATCACAATGAGCAGTTCTTC. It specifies CASSLLVGTSDHNEQFF.